Each of the 2 T cell receptor beta chains below was sequenced from the same sample in a study of blood T cell repertoires in COVID-19 (dated by TCRdb to about 2020). Preparation of the library involved the immunoSEQ multiplex PCR assay. TCRdb took this table from immuneACCESS and kept in-frame rearrangements with V and J called. Such tables lack part of the clones; where checked against another copy, unresolved V genes explain under half of the gap, and the rest is unexplained. The sample has around 100,000 clones on record, around 90% of them singletons. Clones ranked in the top ten supply about 1.8% of the sample. Source material: peripheral blood. The source of these receptors is a human donor with active COVID-19. The donor label of this sample is uncertain.

The V call is TRBV6-5, the J call TRBJ2-5, with D possibly being TRBD2 (7 bases). The germline gives CDR1 MNHEY, CDR2 SVGAGI. The CDR3 runs 15 residues. V lost 0 bases and J 7 bases, leaving 15 bases between the germline ends. In DNA form, the CDR3 reads TGTGCCAGCAGTTACTCGGGGGGGGGCCTCGCGACCCAGTACTTC. Translated, it gives CASSYSGGGLATQYF.

This rearrangement joins TRBV6-1 to TRBJ2-5; perhaps TRBD2 as D (6 bases). V gave up 3 bases and J gave up 2 bases, with 10 bases separating them. The CDR3 has 14 residues. Looked up from germline, CDR1 is MNHNS and CDR2 is SASEGT. Here the CDR3 reads CASSEVGGQETQYF. The CDR3 DNA sequence: TGTGCCAGCAGTGAGGTCGGGGGTCAAGAGACCCAGTACTTC.